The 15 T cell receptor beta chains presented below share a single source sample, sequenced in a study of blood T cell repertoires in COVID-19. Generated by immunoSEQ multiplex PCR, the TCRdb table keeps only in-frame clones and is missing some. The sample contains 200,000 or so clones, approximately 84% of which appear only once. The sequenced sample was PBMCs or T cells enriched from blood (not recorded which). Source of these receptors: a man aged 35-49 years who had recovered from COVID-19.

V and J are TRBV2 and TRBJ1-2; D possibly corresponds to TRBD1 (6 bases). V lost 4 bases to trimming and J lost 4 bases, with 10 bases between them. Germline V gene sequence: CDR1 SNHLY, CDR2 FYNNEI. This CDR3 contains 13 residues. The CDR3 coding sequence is TGTGCCAGCAGTGTGGAGACAGGCTATGGCTACACCTTC. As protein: CASSVETGYGYTF.

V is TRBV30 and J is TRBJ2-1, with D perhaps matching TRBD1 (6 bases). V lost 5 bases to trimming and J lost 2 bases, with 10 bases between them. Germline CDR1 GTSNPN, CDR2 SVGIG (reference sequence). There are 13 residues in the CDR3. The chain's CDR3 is CAWCRGPYNEQFF. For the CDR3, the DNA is TGTGCCTGGTGCAGGGGTCCCTACAATGAGCAGTTCTTC. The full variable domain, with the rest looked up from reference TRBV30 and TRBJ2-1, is SQTIHQWPATLVQPVGSPLSLECTVEGTSNPNLYWYRQAAGRGLQLLFYSVGIGQISSEVPQNLSASRPQDRQFILSSKKLLLSDSGFYLCAWCRGPYNEQFFGPGTRLTVL.

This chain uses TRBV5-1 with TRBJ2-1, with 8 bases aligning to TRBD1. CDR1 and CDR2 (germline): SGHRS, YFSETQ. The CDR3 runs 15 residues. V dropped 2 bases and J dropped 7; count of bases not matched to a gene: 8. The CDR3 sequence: CASSLRTGKNNEQFF. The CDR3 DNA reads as TGCGCCAGCAGCTTAAGGACAGGGAAGAATAATGAGCAGTTCTTC.

The DNA of the CDR3 is TGCGCCAGCAGCCACCCGCGCGGGGACACAGATACGCAGTATTTT. Its protein product is CASSHPRGDTDTQYF. The rearrangement uses TRBV4-1 and TRBJ2-3, with D possibly being TRBD2 (6 bases). Germline loops: CDR1 MGHRA, CDR2 YSYEKL. The CDR3 consists of 15 residues. V was trimmed by 3 bases and J by 2 bases, leaving 12 bases between them.

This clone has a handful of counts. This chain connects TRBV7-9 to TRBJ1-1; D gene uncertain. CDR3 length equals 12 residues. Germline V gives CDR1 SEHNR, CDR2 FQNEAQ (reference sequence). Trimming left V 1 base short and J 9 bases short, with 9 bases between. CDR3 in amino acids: CASSLEQQQAFF. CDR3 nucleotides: TGTGCCAGCAGCTTAGAGCAACAGCAAGCTTTCTTT. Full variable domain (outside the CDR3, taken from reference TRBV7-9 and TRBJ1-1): DTGVSQNPRHKITKRGQNVTFRCDPISEHNRLYWYRQTLGQGPEFLTYFQNEAQLEKSRLLSDRFSAERPKGSFSTLEIQRTEQGDSAMYLCASSLEQQQAFFGQGTRLTVV.

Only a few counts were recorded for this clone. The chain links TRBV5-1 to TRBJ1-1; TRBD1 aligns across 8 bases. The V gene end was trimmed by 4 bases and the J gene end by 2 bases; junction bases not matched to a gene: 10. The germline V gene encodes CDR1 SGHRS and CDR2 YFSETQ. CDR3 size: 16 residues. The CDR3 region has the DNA TGCGCCAGCAGCCATGGACGGACAGGGCAAAACACTGAAGCTTTCTTT. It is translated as CASSHGRTGQNTEAFF.

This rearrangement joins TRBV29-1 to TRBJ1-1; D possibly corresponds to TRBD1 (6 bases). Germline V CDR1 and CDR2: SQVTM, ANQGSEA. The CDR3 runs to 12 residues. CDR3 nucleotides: TGCAGGGATGCGGGGGGGCACACTGAAGCTTTCTTT. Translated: CRDAGGHTEAFF. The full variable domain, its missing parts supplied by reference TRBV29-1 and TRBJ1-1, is SAVISQKPSRDICQRGTSLTIQCQVDSQVTMMFWYRQQPGQSLTLIATANQGSEATYESGFVIDKFPISRPNLTFSTLTVSNMSPEDSSIYLCRDAGGHTEAFFGQGTRLTVV.

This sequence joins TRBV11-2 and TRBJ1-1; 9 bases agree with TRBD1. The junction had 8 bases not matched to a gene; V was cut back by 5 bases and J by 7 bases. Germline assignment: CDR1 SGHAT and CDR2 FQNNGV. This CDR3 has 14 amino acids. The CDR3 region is CASSRDRGRGEAFF. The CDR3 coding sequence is TGTGCCAGCAGCCGAGACAGGGGGAGGGGTGAAGCTTTCTTT.

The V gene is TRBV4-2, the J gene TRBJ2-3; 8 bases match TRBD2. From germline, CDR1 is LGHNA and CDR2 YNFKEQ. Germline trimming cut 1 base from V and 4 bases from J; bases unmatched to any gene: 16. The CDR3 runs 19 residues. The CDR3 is CASSQAIQPGGPLADTQYF. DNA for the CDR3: TGTGCCAGCAGCCAAGCCATCCAACCGGGGGGGCCATTGGCAGATACGCAGTATTTT.

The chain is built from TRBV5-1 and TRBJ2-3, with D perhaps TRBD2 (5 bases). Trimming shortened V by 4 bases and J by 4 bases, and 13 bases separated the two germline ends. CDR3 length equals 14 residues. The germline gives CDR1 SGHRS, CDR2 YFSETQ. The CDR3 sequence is CASSARFGADTQYF. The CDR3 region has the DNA TGCGCCAGCAGCGCTCGTTTCGGGGCAGATACGCAGTATTTT.

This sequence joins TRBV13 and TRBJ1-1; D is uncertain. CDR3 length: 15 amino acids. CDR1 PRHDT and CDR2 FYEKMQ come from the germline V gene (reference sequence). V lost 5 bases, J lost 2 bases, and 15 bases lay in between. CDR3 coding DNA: TGTGCCAGCAGCACCCGACTCAAGCTAAACACTGAAGCTTTCTTT. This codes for CASSTRLKLNTEAFF.

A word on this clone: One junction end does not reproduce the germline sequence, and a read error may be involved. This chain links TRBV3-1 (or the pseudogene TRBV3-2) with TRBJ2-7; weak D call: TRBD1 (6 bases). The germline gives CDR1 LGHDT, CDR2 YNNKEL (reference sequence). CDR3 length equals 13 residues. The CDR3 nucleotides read TGTGCCAGCAGCCAAGGGCCCCGGGACACACTATCCTTC. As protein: CASSQGPRDTLSF.

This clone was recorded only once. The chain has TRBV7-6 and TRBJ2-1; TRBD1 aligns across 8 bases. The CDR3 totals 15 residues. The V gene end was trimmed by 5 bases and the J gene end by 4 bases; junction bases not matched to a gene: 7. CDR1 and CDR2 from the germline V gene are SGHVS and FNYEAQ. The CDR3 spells CASSLRQGTYNEQFF. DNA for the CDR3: TGTGCCAGCAGCCTCCGACAGGGGACTTACAATGAGCAGTTCTTC.

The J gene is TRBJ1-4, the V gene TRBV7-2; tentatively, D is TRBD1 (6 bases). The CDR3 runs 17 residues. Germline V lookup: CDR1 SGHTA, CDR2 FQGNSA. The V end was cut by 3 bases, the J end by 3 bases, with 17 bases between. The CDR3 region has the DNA TGTGCCAGCAGCTTTCACTCGGCGGGGGCCTCTAATGAAAAACTGTTTTTT. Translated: CASSFHSAGASNEKLFF.

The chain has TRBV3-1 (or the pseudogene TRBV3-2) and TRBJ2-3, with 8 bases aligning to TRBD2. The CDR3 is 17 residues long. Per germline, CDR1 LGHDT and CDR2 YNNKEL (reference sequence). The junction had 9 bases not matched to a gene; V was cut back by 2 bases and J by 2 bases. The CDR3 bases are TGTGCCAGCAGCCAAAGGTCTCAGCGGGGGACCACAGATACGCAGTATTTT. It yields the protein CASSQRSQRGTTDTQYF.